These T cell receptor beta chains were read from a single sample in a study of shared clonotypes between healthy human individuals. Assay: immunoSEQ multiplex PCR; the TCRdb copy retains only in-frame clones and omits some. The data show over 950,000 clones, with around three quarters seen just once and 0.89% held by the top ten. Source material: memory CD4+ T cells from PBMCs. These TCRs come from a man aged 18-30 years in good health. Some clones in this sample may be carry-over from other donors' samples. CDR3s include the opening cysteine and the closing phenylalanine or tryptophan. The D gene is left open where the match is weak. Expanded clones are given a class, and other clones once, few, many or no size at all.

CDR3nt | CDR3aa | abundance | j_gene | v_gene | d_gene | len
TGTGCCAGTAGTAAGACAGGGGGCTCGGGGTACACTGAAGCTTTCTTT | CASSKTGGSGYTEAFF | NA | TRBJ1-1 | TRBV19 | TRBD1 | 16
TGTGCCAGCAGTCCCCCGTGGGCCCCAAGGACTAATGAAAAACTGTTTTTT | CASSPPWAPRTNEKLFF | few | TRBJ1-4 | TRBV2 | NA | 17
TGTGCCAGCAGCTTCCTGGCCCAGCCCCAGCATTTT | CASSFLAQPQHF | NA | TRBJ1-5 | TRBV13 | NA | 12
TGCAGCGTTGAATGGGAGCTAGCGGGAGGGAGGGGGCAGTACTTC | CSVEWELAGGRGQYF | NA | TRBJ2-7 | TRBV29-1 | TRBD2 | 15
TGTGCCAGCCTAACAAGTGGGTTTGGGGCAGATACGCAGTATTTT | CASLTSGFGADTQYF | NA | TRBJ2-3 | TRBV27 | NA | 15
TGTGCCAGCAGTCCCCGCAGCTTTAATCAGCCCCAGCATTTT | CASSPRSFNQPQHF | NA | TRBJ1-5 | TRBV6-6 | NA | 14
TGTGCCAGCAGCTGGACAGGGAACTCCTACGAGCAGTACTTC | CASSWTGNSYEQYF | NA | TRBJ2-7 | TRBV7-8 | TRBD1 | 14
TGCGCCAGCAGCTTTCGAGCGGGAGGGACTACCGGGGAGCTGTTTTTT | CASSFRAGGTTGELFF | NA | TRBJ2-2 | TRBV4-1 | TRBD2 | 16
TGTGCCAGCAGCGGGGGAGATTATGGCTACACCTTC | CASSGGDYGYTF | NA | TRBJ1-2 | TRBV28 | NA | 12
TGTGCCAGCAGCCAAGGCGTCAGAGGGGACGGGGCCAACGTCCTGACTTTC | CASSQGVRGDGANVLTF | NA | TRBJ2-6 | TRBV4-2 | NA | 17
TGTGCCAGCAGCCTCTGGGACAGGGGTGGCTACACCTTC | CASSLWDRGGYTF | NA | TRBJ1-2 | TRBV4-2 | TRBD1 | 13
TGTGCCAGCAGCATACCGTCGGTCCCAGGTATTAACACTGAAGCTTTCTTT | CASSIPSVPGINTEAFF | NA | TRBJ1-1 | TRBV5-8 | NA | 17
TGCGCCAGCAGCTTGGGCCTACGCCCCACAGATACGCAGTATTTT | CASSLGLRPTDTQYF | NA | TRBJ2-3 | TRBV5-1 | NA | 15
TGTGCCAGCAGTGAAGCGCTTCCCAATCAGCCCCAGCATTTT | CASSEALPNQPQHF | NA | TRBJ1-5 | TRBV2 | NA | 14
TGTGCCAGCAGCCCGACAGGAGGACTAGACACCTACGAGCAGTACTTC | CASSPTGGLDTYEQYF | NA | TRBJ2-7 | TRBV7-3 | NA | 16
TGTGCCAGCAATCAGGCTAGCTCCACAGATACGCAGTATTTT | CASNQASSTDTQYF | NA | TRBJ2-3 | TRBV2 | NA | 14
TGCGCCAGCAGCTTTGCCGGCCAGTTAGAGACCCAGTACTTC | CASSFAGQLETQYF | NA | TRBJ2-5 | TRBV5-1 | NA | 14
TGTGCCAGCAGCGTTCAGCCGGGACAGGGGGGAGTAGCTTTCTTT | CASSVQPGQGGVAFF | once | TRBJ1-1 | TRBV9 | TRBD1 | 15
TGTGCCAGCAGTCGACCCCCCCCGGGGACCCGTGGCTACACCTTC | CASSRPPPGTRGYTF | few | TRBJ1-2 | TRBV27 | NA | 15